The 22 T cell receptor beta chains presented below share a single source sample, sequenced in a study of CD8 T cells in Susac syndrome. Reverse transcription of roughly 0.5 to 1 ug RNA used random hexamers. TCRdb re-called the immunoSEQ multiplex PCR reads through MiXCR, storing one row per CDR3 protein. This repertoire shows roughly 120,000 distinct CDR3 sequences, about 95% found once; its top ten account for around 0.1%. The source material was CD4+ T cells from PBMCs. The receptors were gathered from a human donor in good health.

V and J are TRBV7-2 and TRBJ1-2, with TRBD1 as a possible D gene (6 bases). CDR1 SGHTA and CDR2 FQGNSA come from the germline V gene. The V end lost 0 bases, the J end lost 2 bases, and 10 bases lay between the germline ends. This CDR3 has 15 amino acids. The CDR3 protein is CASSLAAQGNYGYTF. The CDR3 nucleotides are TGTGCCAGCAGCTTAGCCGCACAGGGAAACTATGGCTACACCTTC.

The chain employs TRBV18 and TRBJ2-3; TRBD2 agrees at 11 bases. Germline V gene lookup returns CDR1 KGHSH and CDR2 LQKENI. With V trimmed by 3 bases and J by 2 bases, 4 bases remained unmatched. This CDR3 is built from 16 residues. The CDR3 region has the DNA TGTGCCAGCTCACCCCCGGGACTAGCGGACACAGATACGCAGTATTTT. This encodes CASSPPGLADTDTQYF. Drawing the rest from reference TRBV18 and TRBJ2-3, the complete variable domain is NAGVMQNPRHLVRRRGQEARLRCSPMKGHSHVYWYRQLPEEGLKFMVYLQKENIIDESGMPKERFSAEFPKEGPSILRIQQVVRGDSAAYFCASSPPGLADTDTQYFGPGTRLTVL.

This chain links TRBV2 with TRBJ2-7; no definite D call. The CDR3 runs to 12 residues. Germline values: CDR1 SNHLY, CDR2 FYNNEI. V was cut by 1 base and J by 6 bases, with 7 bases left in between. CDR3 sequence reads: CASSEGVGEQYF. CDR3 coding DNA: TGTGCCAGCAGTGAAGGGGTGGGCGAGCAGTACTTC.

CDR3 amino acids: CASKEMGAREQYF. DNA of the CDR3: TGTGCCAGCAAAGAAATGGGGGCTCGAGAGCAGTACTTC. This rearrangement joins TRBV6-4 to TRBJ2-7, with a weak D call TRBD1 (6 bases). V lost 7 bases, J lost 7 bases, and 17 bases lay in between. CDR3 length: 13 amino acids. Germline-derived CDR1 and CDR2 are MRHNA and SNTAGT.

The V call is TRBV3-1, the J call TRBJ2-7; no definite D call. The germline gives CDR1 LGHDT, CDR2 YNNKEL (reference sequence). This CDR3 spans 13 amino acids. Deletions cut 4 bases from V and 0 bases from J, with 7 bases between. The CDR3 reads CASSPSRSYEQYF. The CDR3 DNA sequence: TGTGCCAGCAGCCCGTCGCGCTCCTACGAGCAGTACTTC.

The chain has TRBV23-1 and TRBJ2-3; D gene ambiguous. TRBV23-1 is an ORF for which the function is uncertain. V lost 7 bases and J lost 6, with 8 bases in between. The CDR3 extends over 11 amino acids. CDR3 protein: CASTQADTQYF. The CDR3 bases are TGCGCCAGCACCCAGGCTGATACGCAGTATTTT.

J is TRBJ1-5 and V is TRBV29-1; D remains unclear. Germline CDR1 SQVTM, CDR2 ANQGSEA. CDR3 length equals 13 residues. Trimming took off 4 bases at V and 2 bases at J, with 9 bases between the two ends. CDR3 sequence reads: CSVVGNGNQPQHF. The CDR3 DNA reads as TGCAGCGTTGTGGGTAATGGCAATCAGCCCCAGCATTTT. Complete variable domain (other parts from reference TRBV29-1 and TRBJ1-5): SAVISQKPSRDICQRGTSLTIQCQVDSQVTMMFWYRQQPGQSLTLIATANQGSEATYESGFVIDKFPISRPNLTFSTLTVSNMSPEDSSIYLCSVVGNGNQPQHFGDGTRLSIL.

The chain combines TRBV20-1 with TRBJ2-1; maybe TRBD1 (6 bases). The V and J ends lost 6 bases and 2 bases respectively, with 11 bases between them. CDR3 size: 13 residues. The germline CDR1 and CDR2 sequences are DFQATT and SNEGSKA (reference sequence). Here the CDR3 reads CSAPWTAYNEQFF. As DNA, the CDR3 is TGCAGTGCCCCTTGGACAGCCTACAATGAGCAGTTCTTC.

The chain couples TRBV12-3 or TRBV12-4 to TRBJ2-7; D gene ambiguous. The CDR3 is 15 residues long. Trimming cost V 3 bases and J 7 bases, with 19 bases left between them. CDR3 sequence: CASSFGSFSGMEQYF. For the CDR3, the DNA is TGTGCCAGCAGTTTCGGTTCTTTTTCCGGTATGGAGCAGTACTTC.

This clonotype appeared a single time. The V gene is TRBV29-1, the J gene TRBJ1-1; D uncertain. Germline CDR1 reads SQVTM; CDR2 reads ANQGSEA. The CDR3 has 14 amino acids. Trimming cost V 6 bases and J 1 base, with 15 bases left between them. The CDR3 reads CSVLAGRENTEAFF. The CDR3 bases are TGCAGCGTGTTAGCGGGGAGGGAGAACACTGAAGCTTTCTTT.

This clonotype was picked up one time. The chain is built from TRBV5-4 and TRBJ2-7; unclear D gene. V dropped 2 bases and J dropped 5 bases, with 11 bases sitting between them. The germline V gene encodes CDR1 SGHNT and CDR2 YYREEE (reference sequence). This CDR3 has 13 residues. The CDR3 reads CASSFPTGHEQYF. DNA for the CDR3: TGTGCCAGCAGCTTTCCAACGGGCCACGAGCAGTACTTC. The full variable domain, its missing parts supplied by reference TRBV5-4 and TRBJ2-7, is ETGVTQSPTHLIKTRGQQVTLRCSSQSGHNTVSWYQQALGQGPQFIFQYYREEENGRGNFPPRFSGLQFPNYSSELNVNALELDDSALYLCASSFPTGHEQYFGPGTRLTVT.

The chain recombines TRBV29-1 with TRBJ2-1; 8 bases agree with TRBD1. CDR3 size: 11 residues. Germline values: CDR1 SQVTM, CDR2 ANQGSEA. The V gene end was trimmed by 6 bases and the J gene end by 5 bases; junction bases not matched to a gene: 0. The CDR3 here is CSVTGDNEQFF. The CDR3 nucleotides read TGCAGCGTGACAGGGGACAATGAGCAGTTCTTC.

This sequence joins TRBV2 and TRBJ1-2; no clear D. Trimming removed 8 bases from V and 0 bases from J, with 4 bases in between. Germline loops: CDR1 SNHLY, CDR2 FYNNEI. The CDR3 consists of 11 residues. The CDR3 sequence: CASGANYGYTF. The CDR3 DNA reads as TGTGCCAGCGGAGCTAACTATGGCTACACCTTC.

The chain couples TRBV3-1 to TRBJ2-2, with a weak D call TRBD2 (6 bases). CDR3 length: 16 residues. Germline CDR1 reads LGHDT; CDR2 reads YNNKEL (reference sequence). V was cut by 4 bases and J by 2 bases, with 14 bases left in between. CDR3 loop: CASSPLRAGNTGELFF. The CDR3 DNA reads TGTGCCAGCAGCCCCCTAAGAGCGGGTAACACCGGGGAGCTGTTTTTT.

This rearrangement joins TRBV20-1 to TRBJ2-7; 14 bases match TRBD2. Germline assignment: CDR1 DFQATT and CDR2 SNEGSKA (reference sequence). The CDR3 is 16 residues long. Trimming cost V 6 bases and J 5 bases; bases outside gene matches: 12. The CDR3 DNA follows: TGCAGTGCCGACAGGGGACTAGCGGGGGCGTCGGACGAGCAGTACTTC. Translated: CSADRGLAGASDEQYF.

This clonotype was found once. This sequence joins TRBV29-1 and TRBJ2-1; TRBD1 might be the D (5 bases). Trimming took 3 bases from V and 5 from J, leaving 17 bases between them. Germline V gene sequence: CDR1 SQVTM, CDR2 ANQGSEA. The CDR3 spans 15 residues. CDR3 in amino acids: CSVETTDSRHNEQFF. CDR3 DNA: TGCAGCGTTGAGACGACAGATTCTAGGCACAATGAGCAGTTCTTC.

The chain joins TRBV28 to TRBJ1-1, with 11 bases identical to TRBD1. The CDR3 sequence is 15 residues long. CDR1 MDHEN and CDR2 SYDVKM come from the germline V gene. V lost 6 bases and J lost 6; bases outside the gene matches: 9. The CDR3 loop reads CASRPRDRGVAEAFF. The CDR3 DNA is TGTGCCAGCAGGCCGAGGGACAGGGGGGTGGCTGAAGCTTTCTTT. Full variable domain (remainder filled in from reference TRBV28 and TRBJ1-1): DVKVTQSSRYLVKRTGEKVFLECVQDMDHENMFWYRQDPGLGLRLIYFSYDVKMKEKGDIPEGYSVSREKKERFSLILESASTNQTSMYLCASRPRDRGVAEAFFGQGTRLTVV.

The CDR3 is CSVARDRIQETQYF. The DNA for the CDR3 is TGCAGCGTTGCCCGGGACAGAATACAAGAGACCCAGTACTTC. V is TRBV29-1 and J is TRBJ2-5; 7 bases line up with TRBD1. J gave up 2 bases and V 4 bases, and 7 bases lay outside the gene matches. The germline V gene encodes CDR1 SQVTM and CDR2 ANQGSEA. This CDR3 is 14 amino acids long.

This chain uses TRBV3-1 with TRBJ1-1; TRBD1 is a possible D gene (5 bases). The V end was cut by 3 bases, the J end by 4 bases, with 12 bases between. From germline, CDR1 is LGHDT and CDR2 YNNKEL (reference sequence). The CDR3 has 14 residues. CDR3 nucleotide sequence: TGTGCCAGCAGCCAGGGGGGACTGACCACTGAAGCTTTCTTT. Protein sequence: CASSQGGLTTEAFF.

The CDR3 spells CSVFGENTEAFF. The CDR3 coding sequence is TGCAGCGTTTTTGGGGAGAACACTGAAGCTTTCTTT. The chain joins TRBV29-1 to TRBJ1-1; no reliable D call. Looked up from germline, CDR1 is SQVTM and CDR2 is ANQGSEA. V was pared by 5 bases and J by 1 base, with 8 bases between. CDR3 length: 12 residues.

This rearrangement joins TRBV20-1 to TRBJ2-5, with 13 bases matching TRBD2. There are 18 residues in the CDR3. Germline V gene lookup returns CDR1 DFQATT and CDR2 SNEGSKA (reference sequence). V lost 1 base and J lost 3; bases outside the gene matches: 11. The DNA for the CDR3 is TGCAGTGCTAGAGGGGGACCGGGACTAGCGGGAATGAAAGAGACCCAGTACTTC. Translating it yields CSARGGPGLAGMKETQYF.

This clonotype was observed a single time. V is TRBV20-1 and J is TRBJ2-3, with TRBD2 matching over 10 bases. The germline V gene encodes CDR1 DFQATT and CDR2 SNEGSKA (reference sequence). The CDR3 sequence is 14 residues long. Trimming at V came to 7 bases and at J to 2 bases, leaving 6 bases not matched to a gene. The CDR3 sequence is CSGKRGGFTDTQYF. CDR3 in DNA: TGCAGTGGGAAGCGGGGGGGGTTCACAGATACGCAGTATTTT.